These 20 T cell receptor beta chains were sequenced from one sample in a study of a mutant IDH1 vaccine in newly diagnosed glioma. Using immunoSEQ multiplex PCR, the repertoire was profiled, and TCRdb retains in-frame clones only, with some absent. The table shows about 60,000 clones, with 84% occurring only once. The time point: week 35, safety follow-up. All doses held 300 ug of mutant IDH1 20-mer peptide, with topical imiquimod. Their antigens are not known. The material was PBMCs, obtained from a glioma patient whose treatment included an IDH1 peptide vaccine. These receptors came from a young man with glioma.

V usage is TRBV5-1 and J usage is TRBJ1-4; 7 nucleotides match TRBD1. Germline CDR1 is SGHRS and CDR2 is YFSETQ. Unmatched junction bases numbered 5, after V lost 5 bases and J lost 4 bases. This CDR3 region has 14 residues. CDR3 sequence reads: CASRGGTVNEKLFF. The CDR3 nucleotides read TGCGCCAGCAGGGGAGGGACAGTTAATGAAAAACTGTTTTTT. Filled out from reference TRBV5-1 and TRBJ1-4, the complete variable domain reads KAGVTQTPRYLIKTRGQQVTLSCSPISGHRSVSWYQQTPGQGLQFLFEYFSETQRNKGNFPGRFSGRQFSNSRSEMNVSTLELGDSALYLCASRGGTVNEKLFFGSGTQLSVL.

The genes are TRBV6-5 and TRBJ1-4; the D gene is possibly TRBD1 (6 bases). The CDR3 sequence is 15 residues long. Germline V lookup: CDR1 MNHEY, CDR2 SVGAGI. V dropped 6 bases and J dropped 5 bases, with 16 bases sitting between them. Written as DNA, the CDR3 is TGTGCCAGCAGGGGACTACAGGGAAGAAATGAAAAACTGTTTTTT. Residues: CASRGLQGRNEKLFF.

The chain is built from TRBV6-6 and TRBJ2-4; possibly TRBD2 for D (5 bases). Trimming removed 0 bases at V and 0 bases at J, with 9 bases between. CDR3 size: 16 residues. The germline V gene has CDR1 MNHNY and CDR2 SVGAGI (reference sequence). Written as DNA, the CDR3 is TGTGCCAGCAGTTACTCCGGGGAGCTAGCCAAAAACATTCAGTACTTC. Its protein product is CASSYSGELAKNIQYF.

The rearrangement links TRBV20-1 to TRBJ2-7; D is perhaps TRBD1 (5 bases). V was trimmed by 3 bases and J by 6 bases, leaving 9 bases between them. The germline V gene has CDR1 DFQATT and CDR2 SNEGSKA (reference sequence). This CDR3 spans 11 amino acids. CDR3 nucleotides: TGCAGTGCTAGCCCAAGGGGCGAGCAGTACTTC. It is translated as CSASPRGEQYF.

This clone was counted once. The chain has TRBV19 and TRBJ2-1; unclear D gene. Per the germline V gene, CDR1 is LNHDA and CDR2 is SQIVND (reference sequence). The CDR3 totals 16 residues. The V end was cut by 1 base, the J end by 2 bases, with 12 bases between. CDR3 protein: CASSIGRNPTYNEQFF. The CDR3, as DNA: TGTGCCAGTAGTATAGGCAGGAATCCTACCTACAATGAGCAGTTCTTC.

The J gene is TRBJ1-2, the V gene TRBV18, with D unclear. Trimming left V 3 bases short and J 2 bases short, with 10 bases between. Germline CDR1 reads KGHSH; CDR2 reads LQKENI. The CDR3 runs 14 residues. As DNA, the CDR3 is TGTGCCAGCTCACCCGCCGATTCGAACTATGGCTACACCTTC. Translation gives CASSPADSNYGYTF.

This rearrangement joins TRBV6-5 to TRBJ2-7; 7 bases are a match to TRBD2. V trimming: 7 bases; J trimming: 2 bases; junction bases outside the gene matches: 8. Germline assignment: CDR1 MNHEY and CDR2 SVGAGI. This CDR3 is built from 14 residues. The CDR3 here is CASTPGRGAYEQYF. In DNA, the CDR3 is TGTGCCAGCACTCCGGGGAGGGGCGCCTACGAGCAGTACTTC.

The chain joins TRBV6-1 to TRBJ1-2, with D possibly matching TRBD1 (5 bases). The V end lost 1 base, the J end lost 3 bases, and 9 bases lay between the germline ends. The CDR3 is made up of 14 amino acids. Germline V gene sequence: CDR1 MNHNS, CDR2 SASEGT. Here the CDR3 DNA reads TGTGCCAGCAGTGAAGTTCCACAGGACTATGGCTACACCTTC. It is translated as CASSEVPQDYGYTF.

The rearrangement joins TRBV7-8 to TRBJ2-5; 7 bases line up with TRBD2. The CDR3 has 17 residues. Germline lookup yields CDR1 SGHVS and CDR2 FQNEAQ. The V segment lost 5 bases and the J segment 4 bases; nucleotides outside the gene matches: 16. For the CDR3, the DNA is TGTGCCAGCAGCACCTGGAGGGCGGTGGGGGGGATAGAGACCCAGTACTTC. It is translated as CASSTWRAVGGIETQYF.

As DNA, the CDR3 is TGTGCCAGCAGTTTAAAAGATTCAGAGCAGTTCTTC. It is translated as CASSLKDSEQFF. The chain couples TRBV27 to TRBJ2-1; the D is unclear. The V gene lost 2 bases and the J gene lost 10 bases, with 9 bases spanning the gap. This CDR3 contains 12 residues. The germline CDR1 and CDR2 sequences are MNHEY and SMNVEV (reference sequence).

The rearrangement joins TRBV5-1 to TRBJ2-7; D might be TRBD2 (6 bases). V lost 4 bases, J lost 2 bases, and 13 bases lay in between. This CDR3 region has 14 residues. Per the germline V gene, CDR1 is SGHRS and CDR2 is YFSETQ. Written as DNA, the CDR3 is TGCGCCAGCAGCGGGGGACTGCTACCCTACGAGCAGTACTTC. As protein: CASSGGLLPYEQYF.

This clone was observed a single time. The chain recombines TRBV25-1 with TRBJ1-2; 7 bases are shared with TRBD1. From germline, CDR1 is MGHDK and CDR2 SYGVNS. V was clipped by 6 bases and J by 7 bases; unmatched bases: 11. The CDR3 sequence is 14 residues long. CDR3 in DNA: TGTGCCAGCAGGGGACCGGGACAGTCTGTTGGCTACACCTTC. Its protein product is CASRGPGQSVGYTF.

The CDR3 DNA reads as TGTGCCAGCAGTGACGCCTTGAGGAGCTACTATGGCTACACCTTC. Translation: CASSDALRSYYGYTF. The chain has TRBV6-1 and TRBJ1-2; D is uncertain. This CDR3 contains 15 residues. Germline assignment: CDR1 MNHNS and CDR2 SASEGT. Trimming removed 3 bases from V and 3 bases from J, with 14 bases in between.

In regard to this clone: One end of the junction fails to match germline, which may point to a read error. This chain uses TRBV6-6 with TRBJ2-2, with no clear D. CDR3 size: 14 residues. Germline V gene sequence: CDR1 MNHNY, CDR2 SVGAGI (reference sequence). CDR3 bases: TGTGTCAGCAAAACGTTGTCAGATATCGGGGAGCTGTTTTTT. Translation: CVSKTLSDIGELFF.

The J gene is TRBJ1-1, the V gene TRBV5-5; 9 bases match TRBD1. Germline values: CDR1 SGHKS, CDR2 YYEKEE (reference sequence). Trimming removed 4 bases from V and 2 bases from J; junction bases left unmatched: 6. The CDR3 has 15 residues. The CDR3 loop is CASSTPDRGNTEAFF. CDR3 nucleotides: TGTGCCAGCAGCACCCCGGACAGGGGTAACACTGAAGCTTTCTTT.

DNA of the CDR3: TGCGCCAGCAGCCGAATGGGACTGCCCCAAGAGACCCAGTACTTC. Amino acids: CASSRMGLPQETQYF. The gene calls are TRBV4-1 and TRBJ2-5, with D maybe TRBD2 (6 bases). CDR3 length: 15 amino acids. Germline loops: CDR1 MGHRA, CDR2 YSYEKL. Trimming took off 4 bases at V and 1 base at J, with 13 bases between the two ends.

The rearrangement joins TRBV15 to TRBJ1-1; 7 positions agree with TRBD1. Germline V gives CDR1 LNHNV, CDR2 YYDKDF (reference sequence). V was pared by 1 base and J by 10 bases, with 3 bases of the junction left unmatched. The CDR3 runs to 12 residues. The CDR3 here is CATSRAGGRAFF. As DNA, the CDR3 is TGTGCCACCAGCAGAGCAGGGGGACGAGCTTTCTTT.

The CDR3 bases are TGCGCCAGCAGCCAAGCGGGAGCCTCCTATAATTCACCCCTCCACTTT. Protein: CASSQAGASYNSPLHF. The V call is TRBV4-1, the J call TRBJ1-6; D is uncertain. The V end was cut by 1 base, the J end by 0 bases, with 7 bases between. The CDR3 is 16 amino acids. Looked up from germline, CDR1 is MGHRA and CDR2 is YSYEKL.

The V and J genes are TRBV6-1 and TRBJ1-2; 7 bases match TRBD1. The CDR3 consists of 14 residues. The germline CDR1 and CDR2 sequences are MNHNS and SASEGT. V was clipped by 1 base and J by 2 bases; unmatched bases: 1. CDR3 sequence reads: CASSEDRGNYGYTF. The CDR3 nucleotides are TGTGCCAGCAGTGAAGACAGGGGAAACTATGGCTACACCTTC.

The CDR3 is CASSIDLWGRSWNEKLFF. CDR3 in DNA: TGTGCCAGTAGTATAGATCTGTGGGGCAGATCGTGGAATGAAAAACTGTTTTTT. V gene TRBV19 combines with J gene TRBJ1-4, with TRBD1 as a possible D gene (5 bases). Germline CDR1 and CDR2: LNHDA and SQIVND (reference sequence). V was clipped by 0 bases and J by 5 bases, with 19 bases between them. The CDR3 spans 18 residues.